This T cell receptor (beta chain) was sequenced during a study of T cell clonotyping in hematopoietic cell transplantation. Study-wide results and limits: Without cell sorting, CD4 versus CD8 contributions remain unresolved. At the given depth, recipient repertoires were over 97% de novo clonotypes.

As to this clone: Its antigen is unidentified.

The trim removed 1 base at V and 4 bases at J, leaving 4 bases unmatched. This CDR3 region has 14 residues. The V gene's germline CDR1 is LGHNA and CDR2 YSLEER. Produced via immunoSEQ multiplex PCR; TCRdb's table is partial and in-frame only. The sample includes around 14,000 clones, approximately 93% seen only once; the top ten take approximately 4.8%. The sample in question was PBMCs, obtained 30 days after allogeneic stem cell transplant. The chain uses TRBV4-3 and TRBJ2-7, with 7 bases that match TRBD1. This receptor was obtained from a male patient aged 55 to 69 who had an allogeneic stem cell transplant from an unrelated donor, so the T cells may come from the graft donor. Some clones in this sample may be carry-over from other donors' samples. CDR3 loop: CASSQAFRGYEQYF. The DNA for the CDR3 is TGCGCCAGCAGCCAAGCGTTCAGGGGGTACGAGCAGTACTTC.